This T cell receptor (beta chain) was recorded in a study of CD8+CD57+ T cells in acquired aplastic anemia. Broader study findings: Comparison of patients with controls identified almost 30 shared CD8+ CDR3 sequences.

CDR1 and CDR2 (germline): SQVTM, ANQGSEA. The CDR3 consists of 16 residues. The J segment lost 2 bases and the V segment lost 4 bases, leaving 10 bases of the junction unmatched. The template for TCR beta VDJ and CDR3 sequence profiling was genomic DNA. A single record per CDR3 protein comes from TCRdb applying MiXCR to the reads. Among about 58,000 distinct CDR3 sequences listed, roughly three fifths were seen once. This clonotype ranks as medium-sized (0.01 to 0.1%). Its antigen is unknown. All patients picked for sequencing had shown, by flow cytometry, an expansion of CD8+CD57+ cells. When blood sampling took place, the patients had received no therapy.

The chain uses TRBV29-1 and TRBJ2-7; TRBD2 matches 11 bases. Sequencing used sorted CD4+, CD8+, or CD8+CD57+ T cells (not recorded which) from PBMCs. The source of this sequence is a human donor with aplastic anemia. CDR3 sequence reads: CSVGVSGTSGTYEQYV. As DNA, the CDR3 is TGCAGCGTTGGCGTGTCCGGGACTAGCGGAACCTACGAGCAGTACGTC.